Listed below are T cell receptor beta chains from one sample, sequenced in a study of regulatory T cells in long-lasting Graves disease. Via MiXCR, TCRdb re-called the multiplex PCR reads, giving one row per CDR3 protein. The sample lists 300,000 to 400,000 distinct CDR3 sequences, over 15% occurring once. A further study also used this sample, focusing on T cells in Graves' hyperthyroidism and ophthalmopathy.

The sample here was peripheral blood mononuclear cells (PBMCs), taken at new diagnosis, from a patient treated with antithyroid drugs. The source is a man aged 40-50 years with Graves disease. The CDR3 runs from the conserved cysteine through the conserved F or W. Fields, in order: clone size, J gene, D gene, V gene, CDR3 protein, CDR3 DNA. The D gene is left open where the match is weak. A clone size is listed for some rows: how often the clone was seen (once, few, many), or a class if it is expanded.

-,TRBJ2-2,TRBD2,TRBV10-3,CAIKGLANTGELFF,TGTGCCATCAAGGGACTAGCGAACACCGGGGAGCTGTTTTTT
-,TRBJ2-3,-,TRBV24-1,CATSDLRGSRTDTQYF,TGTGCCACCAGTGATTTGCGGGGGTCTCGGACAGATACGCAGTATTTT
few,TRBJ2-2,-,TRBV19,CASSSRERYTGELFF,TGTGCCAGTAGTAGCAGGGAACGGTACACCGGGGAGCTGTTTTTT
many,TRBJ2-1,TRBD2,TRBV11-3,CASSRGTSGSHEQFF,TGTGCCAGCAGCCGTGGGACTAGCGGGAGTCATGAGCAGTTCTTC
many,TRBJ2-3,-,TRBV7-2,CASSLAAGAGTDTQYF,TGTGCCAGCAGCTTAGCGGCGGGGGCGGGCACAGATACGCAGTATTTT
many,TRBJ2-3,-,TRBV7-6,CASSLWTGTDTQYF,TGTGCCAGCAGCCTCTGGACCGGGACAGATACGCAGTATTTT
many,TRBJ2-3,-,TRBV28,CASSRWDTQYF,TGTGCCAGCAGCCGGTGGGATACGCAGTATTTT
many,TRBJ2-1,-,TRBV30,CAWSVNYNEQFF,TGTGCCTGGAGTGTAAACTACAATGAGCAGTTCTTC
many,TRBJ2-7,TRBD1,TRBV28,CASSFRLMSGGGYEQYF,TGTGCCAGCAGTTTTCGCCTGATGTCAGGGGGCGGCTACGAGCAGTACTTC
many,TRBJ2-1,TRBD1,TRBV29-1,CSVEGGQGVYNEQFF,TGCAGCGTTGAAGGGGGTCAGGGGGTGTACAATGAGCAGTTCTTC
many,TRBJ1-2,-,TRBV2,CASSEAKPGPFGYTF,TGTGCCAGCAGTGAAGCTAAGCCGGGACCCTTTGGATACACCTTC
-,TRBJ2-1,-,TRBV18,CASSPSGGMDNEQFF,TGTGCCAGCTCACCAAGTGGGGGGATGGACAATGAGCAGTTCTTC
many,TRBJ2-3,-,TRBV7-9,CASSLGTDTQYF,TGTGCCAGCAGCTTAGGGACAGATACGCAGTATTTT
-,TRBJ2-2,-,TRBV14,CASSQVLALAGELFF,TGTGCCAGCAGCCAAGTCCTAGCTCTTGCCGGGGAGCTGTTTTTT
-,TRBJ1-6,TRBD1,TRBV20-1,CSARQGAKYNSPLHF,TGCAGTGCGCGACAGGGGGCGAAGTATAATTCACCCCTCCACTTT
few,TRBJ2-2,TRBD1,TRBV9,CASSGGQGPNTGELFF,TGTGCCAGCAGCGGGGGACAGGGCCCGAACACCGGGGAGCTGTTTTTT
many,TRBJ1-5,-,TRBV20-1,CSARVDRQFYSNQPQHF,TGCAGTGCTAGAGTGGACAGACAATTTTATAGCAATCAGCCCCAGCATTTT
few,TRBJ1-2,-,TRBV29-1,CSVGDRGGYTF,TGCAGCGTTGGGGATCGGGGTGGCTACACCTTC
few,TRBJ2-3,-,TRBV5-1,CASSFNTDMQYF,TGCGCCAGCAGCTTCAACACAGATATGCAGTATTTT
many,TRBJ1-2,TRBD1,TRBV2,CASRFRGLSGYTF,TGTGCCAGCAGATTCAGGGGGCTTTCCGGCTACACCTTC
many,TRBJ2-3,TRBD1,TRBV2,CAITGQGTDTQYF,TGTGCCATCACGGGACAGGGCACGGATACGCAGTATTTT
many,TRBJ2-7,TRBD1,TRBV3-1,CASSHGDRDGEQYF,TGTGCCAGCAGCCACGGGGACAGGGATGGCGAGCAGTACTTC
-,TRBJ1-4,-,TRBV7-9,CASSLRRDGNNEKLFF,TGTGCCAGCAGCTTACGCCGGGACGGGAATAATGAAAAACTGTTTTTT
many,TRBJ2-5,-,TRBV7-9,CASSGKQVRETQYF,TGTGCCAGCAGCGGCAAGCAGGTGCGAGAGACCCAGTACTTC
-,TRBJ2-5,-,TRBV14,CASSQDGVQKTQYF,TGTGCCAGCAGCCAAGACGGGGTTCAGAAGACCCAGTACTTC
many,TRBJ1-5,-,TRBV3-1,CASSQDISNQPQHF,TGTGCCAGCAGCCAAGATATCAGTAATCAGCCCCAGCATTTT
-,TRBJ1-4,-,TRBV29-1,CSVLPPGGERLFF,TGCAGCGTTTTACCTCCGGGAGGTGAAAGACTGTTTTTT
many,TRBJ2-1,TRBD2,TRBV20-1,CSAVLAGYYNEQFF,TGCAGTGCCGTATTAGCGGGGTACTACAATGAGCAGTTCTTC
-,TRBJ1-5,-,TRBV18,CASSPPDSSLQPQHF,TGTGCCAGCTCACCACCGGACTCAAGCCTACAGCCCCAGCATTTT
few,TRBJ1-5,TRBD1,TRBV20-1,CSARRGQVLTPNQPQHF,TGCAGTGCTAGACGTGGACAGGTCCTGACCCCCAATCAGCCCCAGCATTTT
many,TRBJ2-3,-,TRBV11-2,CASSLLRDTDTQYF,TGTGCCAGCAGCTTACTCAGGGACACAGATACGCAGTATTTT
-,TRBJ1-2,-,TRBV27,CASSFGPDGPYGYTF,TGTGCCAGCAGTTTCGGACCTGACGGGCCCTATGGCTACACCTTC
many,TRBJ2-2,-,TRBV12-3/TRBV12-4,CASSLAGGWTGELFF,TGTGCCAGCAGTTTAGCTGGGGGGTGGACCGGGGAGCTGTTTTTT
many,TRBJ2-5,-,TRBV28,CASSLTYQETQYF,TGTGCCAGCAGTTTAACGTACCAAGAGACCCAGTACTTC
few,TRBJ2-7,-,TRBV25-1,CASSESSRGNTYEQYF,TGTGCCAGCAGTGAATCGAGTCGGGGAAACACGTACGAGCAGTACTTC
many,TRBJ2-3,TRBD2,TRBV5-1,CASSWGTSGGDTQYF,TGCGCCAGCAGCTGGGGAACTAGCGGGGGGGATACGCAGTATTTT
-,TRBJ2-2,TRBD2,TRBV30,CAWSVTVAGGVGELFF,TGTGCCTGGAGTGTAACGGTAGCGGGAGGCGTCGGGGAGCTGTTTTTT
-,TRBJ2-7,-,TRBV6-5,CASSYSTGIGEQYF,TGTGCCAGCAGTTACTCGACGGGGATTGGCGAGCAGTACTTC
many,TRBJ2-2,TRBD2,TRBV7-8,CASSIGLAVNTGELFF,TGTGCCAGCAGCATCGGACTAGCGGTTAACACCGGGGAGCTGTTTTTT
-,TRBJ1-2,TRBD1,TRBV2,CASSREPGQLFYGYTF,TGTGCCAGCAGTCGAGAACCGGGACAGCTTTTCTATGGCTACACCTTC
many,TRBJ2-2,-,TRBV28,CASSGGNTGELFF,TGTGCCAGCAGTGGGGGGAACACCGGGGAGCTGTTTTTT
many,TRBJ1-2,-,TRBV2,CAQPVDRSYGYTF,TGTGCCCAGCCGGTAGACAGGAGCTATGGCTACACCTTC
many,TRBJ1-1,TRBD1,TRBV5-1,CASSSRDRGQTEAFF,TGCGCCAGCAGCTCGAGGGACAGGGGGCAAACTGAAGCTTTCTTT
-,TRBJ2-3,-,TRBV7-3,CASSTRRAGSTDTQYF,TGTGCCAGCAGCACCCGACGGGCGGGGAGCACAGATACGCAGTATTTT
few,TRBJ1-5,-,TRBV20-1,CSARDGKGGQPQHF,TGCAGTGCTAGAGATGGTAAGGGAGGTCAGCCCCAGCATTTT
-,TRBJ2-7,-,TRBV5-1,CASSLSRGRNEQYF,TGCGCCAGCAGCTTGTCCAGGGGGAGGAACGAGCAGTACTTC
-,TRBJ2-3,-,TRBV27,CASSFGSRPGITDTQYF,TGTGCCAGCAGTTTCGGTTCTCGCCCTGGAATCACAGATACGCAGTATTTT
many,TRBJ2-3,TRBD2,TRBV9,CASSVADGGGYTDTQYF,TGTGCCAGCAGCGTAGCTGATGGCGGGGGGTACACAGATACGCAGTATTTT
few,TRBJ2-3,TRBD1,TRBV5-8,CASSPWGTGLDTQYF,TGTGCCAGCAGCCCGTGGGGGACAGGGTTAGATACGCAGTATTTT
many,TRBJ1-4,TRBD1,TRBV30,CAWSDRGRGMGEKLFF,TGTGCCTGGAGTGACAGGGGGCGCGGAATGGGGGAAAAACTGTTTTTT
many,TRBJ2-4,TRBD2,TRBV18,CASSPVGLDATIQYF,TGTGCCAGCTCACCAGTCGGACTAGACGCAACCATTCAGTACTTC
many,TRBJ2-7,-,TRBV28,CASSSPYEQYF,TGTGCCAGCAGCTCTCCCTACGAGCAGTACTTC
few,TRBJ2-2,TRBD1,TRBV7-9,CASSWTGKSTGELFF,TGTGCCAGCAGCTGGACAGGGAAATCCACCGGGGAGCTGTTTTTT
-,TRBJ1-5,-,TRBV27,CASLPEAYQPQHF,TGTGCCAGCCTCCCGGAGGCGTATCAGCCCCAGCATTTT
once,TRBJ1-2,-,TRBV27,CASSLFGGPYGYTF,TGTGCCAGCAGTTTATTTGGGGGTCCCTATGGCTACACCTTC